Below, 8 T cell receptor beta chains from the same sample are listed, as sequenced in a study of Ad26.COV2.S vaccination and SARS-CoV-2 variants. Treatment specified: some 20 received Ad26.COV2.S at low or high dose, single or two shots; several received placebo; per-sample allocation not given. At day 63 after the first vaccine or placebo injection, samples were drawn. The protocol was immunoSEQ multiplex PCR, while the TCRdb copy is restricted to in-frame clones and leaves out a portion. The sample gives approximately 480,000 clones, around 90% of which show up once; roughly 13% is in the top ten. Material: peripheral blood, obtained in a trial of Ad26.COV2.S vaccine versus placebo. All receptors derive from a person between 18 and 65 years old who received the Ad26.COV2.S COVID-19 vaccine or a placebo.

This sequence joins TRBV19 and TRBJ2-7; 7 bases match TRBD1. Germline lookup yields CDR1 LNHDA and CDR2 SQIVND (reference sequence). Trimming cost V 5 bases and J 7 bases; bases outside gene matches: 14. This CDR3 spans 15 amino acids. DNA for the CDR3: TGTGCCAGTAGTCCCACCAGACAGGGTTCTAGGGAGCAGTACTTC. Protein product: CASSPTRQGSREQYF.

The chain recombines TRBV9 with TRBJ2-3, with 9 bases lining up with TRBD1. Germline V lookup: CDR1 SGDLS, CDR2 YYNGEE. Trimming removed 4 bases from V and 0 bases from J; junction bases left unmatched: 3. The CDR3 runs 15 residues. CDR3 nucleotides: TGTGCCAGCAGCACCGGGACAGGGAGCACAGATACGCAGTATTTT. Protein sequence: CASSTGTGSTDTQYF.

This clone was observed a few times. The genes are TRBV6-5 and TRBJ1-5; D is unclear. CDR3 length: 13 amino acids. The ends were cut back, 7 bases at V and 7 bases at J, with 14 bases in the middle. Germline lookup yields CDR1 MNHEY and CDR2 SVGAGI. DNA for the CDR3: TGTGCCAGCAACCGGCCCTTACAACAGCCCCAGCATTTT. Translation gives CASNRPLQQPQHF.

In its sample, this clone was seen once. In nucleotides, the CDR3 is TGTGCCACCAGCAGAGAGGGCGGGGGGCTGGCTGAAAAACTGTTTTTT. It yields the protein CATSREGGGLAEKLFF. V gene TRBV15 combines with J gene TRBJ1-4; perhaps TRBD1 as D (6 bases). This CDR3 spans 16 amino acids. V lost 0 bases to trimming and J lost 7 bases, with 15 bases between them. CDR1 is LNHNV and CDR2 is YYDKDF in the germline V gene (reference sequence). Together with reference TRBV15 and TRBJ1-4, the CDR3 gives the full variable domain: DAMVIQNPRYQVTQFGKPVTLSCSQTLNHNVMYWYQQKSSQAPKLLFHYYDKDFNNEADTPDNFQSRRPNTSFCFLDIRSPGLGDTAMYLCATSREGGGLAEKLFFGSGTQLSVL.

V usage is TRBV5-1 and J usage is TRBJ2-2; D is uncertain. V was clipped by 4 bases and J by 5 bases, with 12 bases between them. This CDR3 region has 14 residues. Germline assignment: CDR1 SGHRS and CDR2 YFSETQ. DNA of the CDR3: TGCGCCAGCAGCCGCCTACAAGGGACCGGGGAGCTGTTTTTT. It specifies CASSRLQGTGELFF. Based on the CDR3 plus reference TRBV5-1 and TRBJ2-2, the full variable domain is KAGVTQTPRYLIKTRGQQVTLSCSPISGHRSVSWYQQTPGQGLQFLFEYFSETQRNKGNFPGRFSGRQFSNSRSEMNVSTLELGDSALYLCASSRLQGTGELFFGEGSRLTVL.

The CDR3 loop reads CAWSNSGSEKLFF. The CDR3 DNA reads as TGTGCCTGGAGTAACTCGGGAAGTGAAAAACTGTTTTTT. The rearrangement links TRBV30 to TRBJ1-4; D gene unclear. CDR1 and CDR2 from the germline V gene are GTSNPN and SVGIG (reference sequence). V dropped 2 bases and J dropped 7 bases, with 11 bases sitting between them. The CDR3 spans 13 residues.

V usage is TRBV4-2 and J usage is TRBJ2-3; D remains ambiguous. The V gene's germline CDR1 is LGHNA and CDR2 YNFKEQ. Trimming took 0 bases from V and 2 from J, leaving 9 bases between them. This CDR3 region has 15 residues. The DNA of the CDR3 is TGTGCCAGCAGCCAAGATCGAATTAACACAGATACGCAGTATTTT. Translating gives CASSQDRINTDTQYF.

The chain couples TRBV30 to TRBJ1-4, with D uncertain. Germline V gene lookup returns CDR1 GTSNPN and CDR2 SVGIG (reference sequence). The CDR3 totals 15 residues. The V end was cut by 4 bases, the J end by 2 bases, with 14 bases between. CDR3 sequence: CAWNPLGPTNEKLFF. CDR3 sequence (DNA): TGTGCCTGGAACCCCCTCGGGCCCACTAATGAAAAACTGTTTTTT. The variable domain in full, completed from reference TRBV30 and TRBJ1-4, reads SQTIHQWPATLVQPVGSPLSLECTVEGTSNPNLYWYRQAAGRGLQLLFYSVGIGQISSEVPQNLSASRPQDRQFILSSKKLLLSDSGFYLCAWNPLGPTNEKLFFGSGTQLSVL.